Included here is one T cell receptor beta chain sequence, with context. This sample is part of a study of sequential checkpoint blockade in melanoma. About the study: Patients were randomized 1:1 to nivolumab-then-ipilimumab or ipilimumab-then-nivolumab first-line. After both sequences, patients received maintenance nivolumab.

Treatment described: randomized to nivolumab then ipilimumab (arm A) or the reverse (arm B). Live CD3+CD8+ CD19− CD56− cells were sorted from PBMCs. V shed 0 bases and J 3 bases; nucleotides not matched to a gene: 8. There are 16 residues in the CDR3. Germline V gene lookup returns CDR1 SGHRS and CDR2 YFSETQ. TCRdb's copy holds only in-frame clones and misses some; the assay was immunoSEQ multiplex PCR. Of fewer than 20,000 clones in the sample, about 50% were seen once. This receptor was identified in a human donor with melanoma. The sample here was CD8+ T cells sorted from blood (inferred from file names), taken from a patient given nivolumab and ipilimumab in sequence. The chain employs TRBV5-1 and TRBJ2-7; 8 nucleotides match TRBD2. The CDR3 spells CASSLAGTSGGYEQYF. The CDR3 region has the DNA TGCGCCAGCAGCTTGGCCGGGACTAGTGGTGGCTACGAGCAGTACTTC.